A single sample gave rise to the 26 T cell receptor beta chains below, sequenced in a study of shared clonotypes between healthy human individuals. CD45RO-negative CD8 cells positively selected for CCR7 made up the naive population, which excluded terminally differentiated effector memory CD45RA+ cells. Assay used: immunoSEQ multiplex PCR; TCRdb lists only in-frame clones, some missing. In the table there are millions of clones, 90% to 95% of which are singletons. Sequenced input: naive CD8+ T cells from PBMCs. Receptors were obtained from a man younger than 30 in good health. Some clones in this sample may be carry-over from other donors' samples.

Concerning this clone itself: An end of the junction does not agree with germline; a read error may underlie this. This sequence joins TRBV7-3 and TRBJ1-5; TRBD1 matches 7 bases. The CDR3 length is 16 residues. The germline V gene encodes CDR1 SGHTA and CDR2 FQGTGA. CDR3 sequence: CASSVTTRGLHQPQHF. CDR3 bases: TGTGCCAGCAGCGTAACTACTAGGGGGCTTCACCAGCCCCAGCATTTT.

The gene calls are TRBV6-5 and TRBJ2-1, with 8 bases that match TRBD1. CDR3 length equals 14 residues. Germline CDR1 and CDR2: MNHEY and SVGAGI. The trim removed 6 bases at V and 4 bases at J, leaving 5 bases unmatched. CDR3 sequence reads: CASSIGQGYNEQFF. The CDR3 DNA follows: TGTGCCAGCAGCATAGGACAGGGATACAATGAGCAGTTCTTC.

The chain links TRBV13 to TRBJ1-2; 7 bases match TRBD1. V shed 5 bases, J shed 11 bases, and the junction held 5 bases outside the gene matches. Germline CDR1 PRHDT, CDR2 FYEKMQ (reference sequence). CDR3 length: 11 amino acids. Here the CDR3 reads CASSLSTGYTF. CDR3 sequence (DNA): TGTGCCAGCAGCCTATCGACAGGGTACACCTTC.

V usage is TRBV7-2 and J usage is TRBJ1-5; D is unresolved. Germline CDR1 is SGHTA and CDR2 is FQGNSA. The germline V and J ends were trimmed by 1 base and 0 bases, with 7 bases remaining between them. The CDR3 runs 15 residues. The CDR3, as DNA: TGTGCCAGCAGCTTAGAAGGTTATAGCAATCAGCCCCAGCATTTT. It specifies CASSLEGYSNQPQHF. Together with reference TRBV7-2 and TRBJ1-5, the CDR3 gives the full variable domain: GAGVSQSPSNKVTEKGKDVELRCDPISGHTALYWYRQSLGQGLEFLIYFQGNSAPDKSGLPSDRFSAERTGGSVSTLTIQRTQQEDSAVYLCASSLEGYSNQPQHFGDGTRLSIL.

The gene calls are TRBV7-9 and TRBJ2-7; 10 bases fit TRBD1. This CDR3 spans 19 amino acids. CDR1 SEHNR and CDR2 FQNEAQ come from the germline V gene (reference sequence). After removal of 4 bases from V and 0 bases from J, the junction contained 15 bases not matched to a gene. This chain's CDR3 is CASSSRTGGTSSYSYEQYF. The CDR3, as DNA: TGTGCCAGCAGCTCCCGGACAGGGGGTACATCCTCATACTCCTACGAGCAGTACTTC.

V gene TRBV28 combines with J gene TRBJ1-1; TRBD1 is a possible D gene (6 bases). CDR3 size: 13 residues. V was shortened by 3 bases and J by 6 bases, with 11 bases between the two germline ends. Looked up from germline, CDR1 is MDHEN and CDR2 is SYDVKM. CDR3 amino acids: CASSFRGGAEAFF. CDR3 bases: TGTGCCAGCAGTTTTAGAGGGGGAGCTGAAGCTTTCTTT.

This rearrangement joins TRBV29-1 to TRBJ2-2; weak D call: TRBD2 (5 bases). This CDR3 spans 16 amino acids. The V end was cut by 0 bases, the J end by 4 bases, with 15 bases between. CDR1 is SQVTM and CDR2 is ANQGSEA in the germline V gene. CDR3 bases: TGCAGCGTTGAAGATAGGGCAGCGGCGGGCACCGGGGAGCTGTTTTTT. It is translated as CSVEDRAAAGTGELFF.

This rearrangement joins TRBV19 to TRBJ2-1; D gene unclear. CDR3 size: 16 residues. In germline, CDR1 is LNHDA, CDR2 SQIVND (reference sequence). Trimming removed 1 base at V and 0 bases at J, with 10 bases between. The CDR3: CASSIAGLSSYNEQFF. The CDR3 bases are TGTGCCAGTAGTATAGCGGGCCTGAGCTCCTACAATGAGCAGTTCTTC. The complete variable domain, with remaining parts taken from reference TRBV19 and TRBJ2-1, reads DGGITQSPKYLFRKEGQNVTLSCEQNLNHDAMYWYRQDPGQGLRLIYYSQIVNDFQKGDIAEGYSVSREKKESFPLTVTSAQKNPTAFYLCASSIAGLSSYNEQFFGPGTRLTVL.

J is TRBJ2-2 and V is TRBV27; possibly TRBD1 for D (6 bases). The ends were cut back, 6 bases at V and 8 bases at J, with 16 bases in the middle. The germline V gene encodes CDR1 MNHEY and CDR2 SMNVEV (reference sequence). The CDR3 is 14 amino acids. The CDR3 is CASRIRGIQGELFF. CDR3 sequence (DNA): TGTGCCAGCAGGATCAGGGGTATTCAAGGGGAGCTGTTTTTT.

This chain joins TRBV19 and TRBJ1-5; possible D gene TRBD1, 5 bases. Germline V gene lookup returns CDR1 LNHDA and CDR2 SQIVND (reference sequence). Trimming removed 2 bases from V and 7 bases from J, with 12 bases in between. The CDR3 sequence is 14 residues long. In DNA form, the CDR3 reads TGTGCCAGTAGTATACTTCCCGGGACCCAGCCCCAGCATTTT. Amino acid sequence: CASSILPGTQPQHF.

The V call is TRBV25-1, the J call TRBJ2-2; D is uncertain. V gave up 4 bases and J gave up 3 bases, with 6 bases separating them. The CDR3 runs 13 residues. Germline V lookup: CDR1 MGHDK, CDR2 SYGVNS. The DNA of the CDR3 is TGTGCCAGCAGTGGGGCCTACACCGGGGAGCTGTTTTTT. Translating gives CASSGAYTGELFF. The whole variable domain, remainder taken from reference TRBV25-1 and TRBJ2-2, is EADIYQTPRYLVIGTGKKITLECSQTMGHDKMYWYQQDPGMELHLIHYSYGVNSTEKGDLSSESTVSRIRTEHFPLTLESARPSHTSQYLCASSGAYTGELFFGEGSRLTVL.

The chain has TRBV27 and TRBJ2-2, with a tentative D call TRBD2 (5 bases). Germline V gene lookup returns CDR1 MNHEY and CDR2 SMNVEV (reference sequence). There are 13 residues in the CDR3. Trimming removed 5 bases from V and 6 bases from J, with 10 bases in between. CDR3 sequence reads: CASSALGAGELFF. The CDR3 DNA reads TGTGCCAGCAGTGCCCTCGGGGCCGGGGAGCTGTTTTTT.

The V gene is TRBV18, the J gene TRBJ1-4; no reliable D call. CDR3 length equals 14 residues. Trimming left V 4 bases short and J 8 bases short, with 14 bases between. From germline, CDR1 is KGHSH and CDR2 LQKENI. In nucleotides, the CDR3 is TGTGCCAGCTCACGGTTCGCGGTTAACGAAAAACTGTTTTTT. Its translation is CASSRFAVNEKLFF.

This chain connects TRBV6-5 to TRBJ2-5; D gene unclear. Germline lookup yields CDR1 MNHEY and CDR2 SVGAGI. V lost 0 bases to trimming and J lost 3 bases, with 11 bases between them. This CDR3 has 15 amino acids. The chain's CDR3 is CASSYSFAVEETQYF. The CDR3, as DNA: TGTGCCAGCAGTTACTCGTTCGCAGTCGAAGAGACCCAGTACTTC.

For the CDR3, the DNA is TGTGCCAGCGGCCCCCCCATCGGGTCCTCCTACGAGCAGTACTTC. Protein sequence: CASGPPIGSSYEQYF. V is TRBV27 and J is TRBJ2-7; D not resolved. The CDR3 sequence is 15 residues long. Trimming cost V 8 bases and J 0 bases, with 17 bases left between them. Germline values: CDR1 MNHEY, CDR2 SMNVEV (reference sequence).

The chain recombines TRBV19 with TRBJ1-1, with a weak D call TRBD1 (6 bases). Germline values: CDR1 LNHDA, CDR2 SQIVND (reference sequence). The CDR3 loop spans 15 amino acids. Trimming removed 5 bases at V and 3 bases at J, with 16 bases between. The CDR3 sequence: CASSPGGIGDTEAFF. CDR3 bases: TGTGCCAGTAGTCCTGGGGGCATCGGGGACACTGAAGCTTTCTTT.

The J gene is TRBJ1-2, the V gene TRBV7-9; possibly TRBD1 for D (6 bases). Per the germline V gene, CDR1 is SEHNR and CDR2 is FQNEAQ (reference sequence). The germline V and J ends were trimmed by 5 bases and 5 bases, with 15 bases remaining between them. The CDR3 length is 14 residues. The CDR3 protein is CASSPSDRTYGYTF. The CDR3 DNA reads TGTGCCAGCAGCCCCAGTGACAGGACTTATGGCTACACCTTC.

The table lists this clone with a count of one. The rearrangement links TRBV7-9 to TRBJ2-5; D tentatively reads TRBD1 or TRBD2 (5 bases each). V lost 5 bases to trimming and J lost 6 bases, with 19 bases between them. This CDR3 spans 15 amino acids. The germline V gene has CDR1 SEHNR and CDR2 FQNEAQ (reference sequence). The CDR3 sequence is CASSESPGLEQTQYF. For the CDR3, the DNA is TGTGCCAGCAGCGAGAGCCCGGGGCTCGAGCAGACCCAGTACTTC.

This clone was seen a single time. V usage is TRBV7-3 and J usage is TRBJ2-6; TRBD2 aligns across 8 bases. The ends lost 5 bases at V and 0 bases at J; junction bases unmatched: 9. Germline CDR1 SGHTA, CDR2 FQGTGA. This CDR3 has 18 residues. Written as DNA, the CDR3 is TGTGCCAGCAGCCCGAACCTGGCGGGGGGCTCTGGGGCCAACGTCCTGACTTTC. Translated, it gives CASSPNLAGGSGANVLTF. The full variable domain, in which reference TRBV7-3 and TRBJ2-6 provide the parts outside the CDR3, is GAGVSQTPSNKVTEKGKYVELRCDPISGHTALYWYRQSLGQGPEFLIYFQGTGAADDSGLPNDRFFAVRPEGSVSTLKIQRTERGDSAVYLCASSPNLAGGSGANVLTFGAGSRLTVL.

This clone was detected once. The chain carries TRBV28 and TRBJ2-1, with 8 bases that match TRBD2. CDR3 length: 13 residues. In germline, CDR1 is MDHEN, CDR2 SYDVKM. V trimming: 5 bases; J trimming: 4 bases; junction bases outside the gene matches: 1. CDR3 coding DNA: TGTGCCAGCAGTCAGCGGGGGTACAATGAGCAGTTCTTC. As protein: CASSQRGYNEQFF.

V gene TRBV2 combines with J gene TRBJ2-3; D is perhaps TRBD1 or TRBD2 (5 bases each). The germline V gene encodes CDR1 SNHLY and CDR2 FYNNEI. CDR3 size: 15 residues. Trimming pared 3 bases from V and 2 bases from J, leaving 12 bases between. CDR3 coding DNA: TGTGCCAGCAGTGACGTTGGGGACCTCACAGATACGCAGTATTTT. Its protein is CASSDVGDLTDTQYF.

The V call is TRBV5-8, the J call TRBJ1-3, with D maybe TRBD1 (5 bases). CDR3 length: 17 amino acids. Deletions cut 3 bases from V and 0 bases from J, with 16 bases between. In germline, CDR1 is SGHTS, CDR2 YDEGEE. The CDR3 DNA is TGTGCCAGCAGCTGGGGGGGGACGTACCTCTCTGGAAACACCATATATTTT. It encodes CASSWGGTYLSGNTIYF. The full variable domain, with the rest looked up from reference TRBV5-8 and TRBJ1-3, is EAGVTQSPTHLIKTRGQQATLRCSPISGHTSVYWYQQALGLGLQFLLWYDEGEERNRGNFPPRFSGRQFPNYSSELNVNALELEDSALYLCASSWGGTYLSGNTIYFGEGSWLTVV.

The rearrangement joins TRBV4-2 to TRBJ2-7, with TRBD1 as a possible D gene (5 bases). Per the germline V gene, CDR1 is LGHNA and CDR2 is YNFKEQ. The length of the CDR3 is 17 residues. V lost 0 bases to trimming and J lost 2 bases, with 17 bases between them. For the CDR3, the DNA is TGTGCCAGCAGCCAAGATTGGGGCGGACCGGCGGCCTACGAGCAGTACTTC. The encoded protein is CASSQDWGGPAAYEQYF.

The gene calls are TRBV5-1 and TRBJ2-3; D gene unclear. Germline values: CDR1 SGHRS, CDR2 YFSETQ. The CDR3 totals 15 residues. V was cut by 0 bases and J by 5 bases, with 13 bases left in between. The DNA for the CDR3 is TGCGCCAGCAGCTTGGAGGCCCCAGCAGTAGATACGCAGTATTTT. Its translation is CASSLEAPAVDTQYF.

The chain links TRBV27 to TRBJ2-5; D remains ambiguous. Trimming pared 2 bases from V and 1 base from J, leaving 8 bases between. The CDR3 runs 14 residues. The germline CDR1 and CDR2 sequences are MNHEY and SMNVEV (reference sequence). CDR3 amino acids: CASSLISSQETQYF. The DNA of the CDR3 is TGTGCCAGCAGTTTAATTAGCTCCCAAGAGACCCAGTACTTC.

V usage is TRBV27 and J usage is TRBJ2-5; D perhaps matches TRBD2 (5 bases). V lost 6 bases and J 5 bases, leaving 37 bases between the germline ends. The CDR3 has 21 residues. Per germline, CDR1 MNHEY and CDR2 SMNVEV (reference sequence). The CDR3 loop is CASRESPEAPLDGEPRETQYF. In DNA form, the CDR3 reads TGTGCCAGCAGGGAATCCCCTGAGGCCCCCCTGGACGGGGAGCCCCGGGAGACCCAGTACTTC.